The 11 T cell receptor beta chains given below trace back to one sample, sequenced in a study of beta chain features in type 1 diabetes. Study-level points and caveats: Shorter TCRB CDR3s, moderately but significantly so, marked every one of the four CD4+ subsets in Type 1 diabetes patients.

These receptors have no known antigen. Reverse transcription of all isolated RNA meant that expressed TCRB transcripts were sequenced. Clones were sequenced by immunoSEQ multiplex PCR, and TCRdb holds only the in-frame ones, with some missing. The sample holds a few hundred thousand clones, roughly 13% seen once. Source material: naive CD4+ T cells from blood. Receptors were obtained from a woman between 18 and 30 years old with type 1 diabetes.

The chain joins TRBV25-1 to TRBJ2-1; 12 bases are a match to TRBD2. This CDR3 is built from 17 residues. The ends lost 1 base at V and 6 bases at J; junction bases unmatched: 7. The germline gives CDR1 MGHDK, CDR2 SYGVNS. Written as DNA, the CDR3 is TGTGCCAGCAGTGAATTCGAGGGGGGACTAGCGGGCAATGAGCAGTTCTTC. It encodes CASSEFEGGLAGNEQFF.

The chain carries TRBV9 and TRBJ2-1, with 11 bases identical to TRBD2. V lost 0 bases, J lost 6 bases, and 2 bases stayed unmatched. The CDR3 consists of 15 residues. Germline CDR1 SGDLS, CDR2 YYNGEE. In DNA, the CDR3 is TGTGCCAGCAGCGTAGTAGCGGGAGGGTCCAATGAGCAGTTCTTC. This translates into CASSVVAGGSNEQFF.

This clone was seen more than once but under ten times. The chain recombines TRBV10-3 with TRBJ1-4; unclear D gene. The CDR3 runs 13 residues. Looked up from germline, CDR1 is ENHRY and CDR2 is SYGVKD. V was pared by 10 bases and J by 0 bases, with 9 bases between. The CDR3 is CATRVATNEKLFF. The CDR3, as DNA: TGTGCCACACGAGTAGCAACTAATGAAAAACTGTTTTTT.

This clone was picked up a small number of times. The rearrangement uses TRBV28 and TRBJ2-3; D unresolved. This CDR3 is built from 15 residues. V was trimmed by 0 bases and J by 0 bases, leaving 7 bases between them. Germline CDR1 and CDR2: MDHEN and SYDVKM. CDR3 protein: CASSLWRSSTDTQYF. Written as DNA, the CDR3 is TGTGCCAGCAGTTTATGGCGGAGTAGCACAGATACGCAGTATTTT.

The CDR3, as DNA: TGTGCCAGCAGCTTCACACCGGAGGCGACCCAGTACTTC. This encodes CASSFTPEATQYF. The chain has TRBV7-3 and TRBJ2-5, with D possibly TRBD2 on 5 matching bases. The CDR3 contains 13 residues. Germline lookup yields CDR1 SGHTA and CDR2 FQGTGA. V lost 3 bases and J lost 7, with 12 bases in between.

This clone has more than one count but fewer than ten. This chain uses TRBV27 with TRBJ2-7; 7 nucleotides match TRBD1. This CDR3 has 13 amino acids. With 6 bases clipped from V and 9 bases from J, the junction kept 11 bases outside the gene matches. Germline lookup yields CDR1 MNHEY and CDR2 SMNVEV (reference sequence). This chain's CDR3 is CASRGTASSGQYV. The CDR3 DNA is TGTGCCAGCAGGGGGACAGCCTCCTCCGGGCAGTACGTC.

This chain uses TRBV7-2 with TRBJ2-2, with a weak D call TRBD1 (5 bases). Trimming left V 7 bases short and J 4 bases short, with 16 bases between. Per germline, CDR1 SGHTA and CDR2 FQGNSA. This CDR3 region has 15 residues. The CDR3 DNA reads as TGTGCCAGCATCCTTGGCCAGGGTTTCACCGGGGAGCTGTTTTTT. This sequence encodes CASILGQGFTGELFF.

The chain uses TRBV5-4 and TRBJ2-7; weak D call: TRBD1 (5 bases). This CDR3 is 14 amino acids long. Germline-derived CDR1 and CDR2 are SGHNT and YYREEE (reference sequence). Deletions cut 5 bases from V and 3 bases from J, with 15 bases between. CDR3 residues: CASRMWGKYYEQYF. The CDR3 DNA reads TGTGCCAGCAGAATGTGGGGCAAGTACTACGAGCAGTACTTC.

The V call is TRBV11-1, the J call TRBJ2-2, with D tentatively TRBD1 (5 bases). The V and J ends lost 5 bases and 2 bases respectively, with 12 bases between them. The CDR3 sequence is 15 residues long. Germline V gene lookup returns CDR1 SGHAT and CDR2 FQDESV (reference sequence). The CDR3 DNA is TGTGCCAGCAGCCCAAGGGGCAGAAACACCGGGGAGCTGTTTTTT. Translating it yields CASSPRGRNTGELFF.

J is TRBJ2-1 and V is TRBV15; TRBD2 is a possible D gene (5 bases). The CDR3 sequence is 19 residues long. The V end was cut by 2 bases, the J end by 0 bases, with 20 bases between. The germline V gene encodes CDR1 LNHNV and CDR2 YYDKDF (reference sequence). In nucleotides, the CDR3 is TGTGCCACCAGCAGACTGCGGGTCTCGACGGAGCTCTCCTACAATGAGCAGTTCTTC. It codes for CATSRLRVSTELSYNEQFF. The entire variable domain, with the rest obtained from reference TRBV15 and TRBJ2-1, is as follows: DAMVIQNPRYQVTQFGKPVTLSCSQTLNHNVMYWYQQKSSQAPKLLFHYYDKDFNNEADTPDNFQSRRPNTSFCFLDIRSPGLGDTAMYLCATSRLRVSTELSYNEQFFGPGTRLTVL.

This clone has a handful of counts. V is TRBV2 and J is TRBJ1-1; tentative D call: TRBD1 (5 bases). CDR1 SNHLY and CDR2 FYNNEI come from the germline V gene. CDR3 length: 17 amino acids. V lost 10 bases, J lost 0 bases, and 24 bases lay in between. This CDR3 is CATIQFLDSLMNTEAFF. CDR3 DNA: TGTGCCACCATCCAATTCCTTGACAGTCTCATGAACACTGAAGCTTTCTTT. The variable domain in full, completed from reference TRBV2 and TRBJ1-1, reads EPEVTQTPSHQVTQMGQEVILRCVPISNHLYFYWYRQILGQKVEFLVSFYNNEISEKSEIFDDQFSVERPDGSNFTLKIRSTKLEDSAMYFCATIQFLDSLMNTEAFFGQGTRLTVV.